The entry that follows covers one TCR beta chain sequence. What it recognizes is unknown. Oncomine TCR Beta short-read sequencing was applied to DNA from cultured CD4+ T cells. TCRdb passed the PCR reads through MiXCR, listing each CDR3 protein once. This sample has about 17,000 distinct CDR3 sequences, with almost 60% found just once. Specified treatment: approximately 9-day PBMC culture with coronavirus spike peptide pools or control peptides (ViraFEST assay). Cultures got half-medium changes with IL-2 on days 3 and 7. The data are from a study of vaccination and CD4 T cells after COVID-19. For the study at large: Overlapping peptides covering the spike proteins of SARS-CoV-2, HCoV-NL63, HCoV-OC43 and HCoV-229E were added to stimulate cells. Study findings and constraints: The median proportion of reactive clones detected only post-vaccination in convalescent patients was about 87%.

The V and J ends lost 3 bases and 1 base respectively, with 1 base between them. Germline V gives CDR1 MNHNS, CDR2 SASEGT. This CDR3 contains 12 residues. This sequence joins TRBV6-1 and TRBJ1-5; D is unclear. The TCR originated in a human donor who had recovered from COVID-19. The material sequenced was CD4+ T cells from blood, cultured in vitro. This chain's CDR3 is CASSDSNQPQHF. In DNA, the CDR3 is TGTGCCAGCAGTGACAGCAATCAGCCCCAGCATTTT.